Below, one T cell receptor (beta chain) is given with its context. What it recognizes is unknown. The sample comes from a study of blood T cells in healthy people across ages. Points from the study as a whole: Roughly linearly, TCR beta diversity per million T cells fell as age increased. PBMCs that were unsorted prevented a conclusive naive versus antigen-experienced comparison.

PCR was performed a second time for about 7 to 11 cycles using a sample-barcoded 5' primer and a J-beta primer mix. MiXCR, run by TCRdb on the 5' RACE reads, gives a single entry per CDR3 protein. The table lists fewer than 900,000 distinct CDR3 sequences, 43% of them singletons. Each donor was a healthy Caucasian individual from Russia, aged about 6 to 95. No fewer than 7 million PBMCs went into each sample. This CDR3 has 14 residues. The germline gives CDR1 SGDLS, CDR2 YYNGEE. The V segment lost 0 bases and the J segment 7 bases; nucleotides outside the gene matches: 2. This chain links TRBV9 with TRBJ2-2; TRBD1 aligns across 8 bases. The specimen was blood. The sequence came from an older woman in good health. Here the CDR3 DNA reads TGTGCCAGCAGCGTAGGGACAGGGTTCGGGGAGCTGTTTTTT. This gives the protein CASSVGTGFGELFF.